The 25 T cell receptor beta chains given below trace back to one sample, sequenced in a study of cytomegalovirus exposure and HLA in healthy donors. 60 Vbeta and 13 Jbeta primers were used in PCR. Produced via immunoSEQ multiplex PCR; TCRdb's table is partial and in-frame only. The table records about 130,000 clones, roughly 88% of them present only once. Specimen: PBMCs. Source of these receptors: a woman aged 18 to 35 in good health and CMV-seropositive.

CDR3 sequence reads: CASSQLQDGRREQFF. The CDR3 DNA is TGTGCCAGCAGCCAACTACAAGACGGCCGGCGGGAGCAGTTCTTC. The chain uses TRBV5-8 and TRBJ2-1; D not resolved. V lost 4 bases, J lost 10 bases, and 21 bases lay in between. This CDR3 contains 15 residues. Germline lookup yields CDR1 SGHTS and CDR2 YDEGEE.

The chain joins TRBV25-1 to TRBJ1-5, with TRBD1 identical over 8 bases. CDR3 length: 15 amino acids. J lost 4 bases, V lost 4 bases, and 6 bases had no gene match. Germline CDR1 MGHDK, CDR2 SYGVNS. The CDR3 loop is CASSGAGGGNQPQHF. CDR3 nucleotide sequence: TGTGCCAGCAGTGGGGCAGGGGGCGGTAATCAGCCCCAGCATTTT.

V gene TRBV6-5 combines with J gene TRBJ2-7; D is unresolved. This CDR3 spans 14 amino acids. Germline V gene sequence: CDR1 MNHEY, CDR2 SVGAGI. V dropped 0 bases and J dropped 2 bases, with 8 bases sitting between them. DNA of the CDR3: TGTGCCAGCAGTTACTCTACAACCACCTACGAGCAGTACTTC. Protein: CASSYSTTTYEQYF.

The chain joins TRBV5-1 to TRBJ2-3; 12 nucleotides line up with TRBD2. V was clipped by 6 bases and J by 4 bases; unmatched bases: 9. This CDR3 is built from 16 residues. Germline V gives CDR1 SGHRS, CDR2 YFSETQ. This chain's CDR3 is CASNPSGGAVADTQYF. For the CDR3, the DNA is TGCGCCAGCAACCCTAGCGGGGGGGCCGTAGCAGATACGCAGTATTTT. Drawing the rest from reference TRBV5-1 and TRBJ2-3, the complete variable domain is KAGVTQTPRYLIKTRGQQVTLSCSPISGHRSVSWYQQTPGQGLQFLFEYFSETQRNKGNFPGRFSGRQFSNSRSEMNVSTLELGDSALYLCASNPSGGAVADTQYFGPGTRLTVL.

V is TRBV30 and J is TRBJ2-1; D perhaps matches TRBD1 (5 bases). The V gene lost 4 bases and the J gene lost 0 bases, with 13 bases spanning the gap. CDR3 length: 15 residues. Looked up from germline, CDR1 is GTSNPN and CDR2 is SVGIG (reference sequence). The CDR3 DNA sequence: TGTGCCTGGATCCCTGGGGCGAACTCCTACAATGAGCAGTTCTTC. Residues: CAWIPGANSYNEQFF.

The chain is built from TRBV2 and TRBJ1-1; D is possibly TRBD1 (6 bases). The CDR3 sequence is 13 residues long. Deletions cut 7 bases from V and 1 base from J, with 10 bases between. CDR1 and CDR2 (germline): SNHLY, FYNNEI. The CDR3 DNA is TGTGCCAGCACAGGGGTTGGGAACACTGAAGCTTTCTTT. This codes for CASTGVGNTEAFF.

This clone was seen only once. The V gene is TRBV14, the J gene TRBJ2-7, with 15 bases fitting TRBD2. The CDR3 totals 16 residues. Losses at the gene ends were 4 bases for V and 2 bases for J; bases not matched to a gene: 3. In germline, CDR1 is SGHDN, CDR2 FVKESK. The CDR3 here is CASSPRTSGGAYEQYF. The DNA of the CDR3 is TGTGCCAGCAGCCCCCGGACTAGCGGGGGGGCCTACGAGCAGTACTTC.

This chain connects TRBV11-1 to TRBJ2-3; tentative D call: TRBD1 (5 bases). Germline CDR1 SGHAT, CDR2 FQDESV (reference sequence). V lost 1 base and J 1 base, leaving 12 bases between the germline ends. The CDR3 is 16 amino acids. The CDR3 DNA is TGTGCCAGCAGCTTAGGGATAGGGGTTGGCACAGATACGCAGTATTTT. This encodes CASSLGIGVGTDTQYF.

In DNA, the CDR3 is TGCGCCAGCAGGGGACAGGGTCCAGATACGCAGTATTTT. This codes for CASRGQGPDTQYF. V gene TRBV5-1 combines with J gene TRBJ2-3; TRBD1 agrees at 9 bases. The CDR3 sequence is 13 residues long. CDR1 and CDR2 from the germline V gene are SGHRS and YFSETQ. J was trimmed by 4 bases and V by 5 bases; bases with no gene match: 2.

This sequence joins TRBV7-9 and TRBJ1-1, with a tentative D call TRBD1 (6 bases). CDR3 length equals 17 residues. With 5 bases removed from V and 2 bases from J, the gap between germline ends came to 21 bases. The germline V gene encodes CDR1 SEHNR and CDR2 FQNEAQ (reference sequence). CDR3 residues: CASSQWGSGVTNTEAFF. In DNA form, the CDR3 reads TGTGCCAGCAGCCAATGGGGGTCAGGGGTCACAAACACTGAAGCTTTCTTT.

The rearrangement uses TRBV28 and TRBJ1-5, with TRBD1 matching over 8 bases. With V trimmed by 10 bases and J by 2 bases, 4 bases remained unmatched. Germline CDR1 is MDHEN and CDR2 is SYDVKM. The CDR3 covers 13 residues. The DNA of the CDR3 is TGTGCCACTGGACAGGGAGGCAATCAGCCCCAGCATTTT. It encodes CATGQGGNQPQHF.

This chain links TRBV28 with TRBJ2-7; 13 nucleotides agree with TRBD2. The CDR3 totals 15 residues. The germline V gene encodes CDR1 MDHEN and CDR2 SYDVKM. Losses at the gene ends were 7 bases for V and 2 bases for J; bases not matched to a gene: 5. CDR3 residues: CASTMGLAGTYEQYF. The CDR3 bases are TGTGCCAGCACCATGGGACTAGCGGGGACCTACGAGCAGTACTTC. Full variable domain (rest looked up from reference TRBV28 and TRBJ2-7): DVKVTQSSRYLVKRTGEKVFLECVQDMDHENMFWYRQDPGLGLRLIYFSYDVKMKEKGDIPEGYSVSREKKERFSLILESASTNQTSMYLCASTMGLAGTYEQYFGPGTRLTVT.

The CDR3 spells CASSVNRDTYGYTF. For the CDR3, the DNA is TGTGCCAGCAGTGTAAACAGGGACACCTATGGCTACACCTTC. The J gene is TRBJ1-2, the V gene TRBV6-1; TRBD1 is a possible D gene (6 bases). This CDR3 spans 14 amino acids. Germline V gives CDR1 MNHNS, CDR2 SASEGT. V lost 4 bases and J lost 4, with 13 bases in between.

The V and J genes are TRBV6-1 and TRBJ1-1, with TRBD1 matching 7 bases. The CDR3 contains 13 residues. After removal of 8 bases from V and 0 bases from J, the junction contained 3 bases not matched to a gene. Germline CDR1 is MNHNS and CDR2 is SASEGT. The CDR3 spells CASGTAMNTEAFF. As DNA, the CDR3 is TGTGCCAGCGGGACAGCCATGAACACTGAAGCTTTCTTT.

The genes are TRBV11-3 and TRBJ2-2, with 7 bases matching TRBD1. The ends lost 5 bases at V and 0 bases at J; junction bases unmatched: 3. CDR3 length equals 15 residues. Germline CDR1 is SGHNT and CDR2 is YENEEA. For the CDR3, the DNA is TGTGCCAGCAGCACGGGACAGTCGAACACCGGGGAGCTGTTTTTT. Residues: CASSTGQSNTGELFF.

This clone was detected a few times. V is TRBV6-6 and J is TRBJ1-2; TRBD1 matches 8 bases. The CDR3 loop spans 15 amino acids. The trim removed 5 bases at V and 4 bases at J, leaving 9 bases unmatched. Germline V gives CDR1 MNHNY, CDR2 SVGAGI (reference sequence). The CDR3 coding sequence is TGTGCCAGCAGTCCCCCGGGACAGGTCTCCTATGGCTACACCTTC. It translates to CASSPPGQVSYGYTF.

This clone has just a few counts. V gene TRBV6-6 combines with J gene TRBJ2-5, with 11 bases identical to TRBD2. With V trimmed by 6 bases and J by 5 bases, 8 bases remained unmatched. In germline, CDR1 is MNHNY, CDR2 SVGAGI (reference sequence). CDR3 length equals 15 residues. The CDR3 DNA sequence: TGTGCCAGCAGGTCCCTAGCGGGGGGCCCTGAGACCCAGTACTTC. This codes for CASRSLAGGPETQYF.

This chain links TRBV27 with TRBJ2-7, with a possible D match to TRBD1 (6 bases). Trimming left V 2 bases short and J 3 bases short, with 11 bases between. Germline V CDR1 and CDR2: MNHEY, SMNVEV (reference sequence). This CDR3 is built from 14 residues. CDR3 coding DNA: TGTGCCAGCAGTTTAGGGGGCCTACACTACGAGCAGTACTTC. Amino acid sequence: CASSLGGLHYEQYF.

J is TRBJ2-4 and V is TRBV27; 7 bases agree with TRBD1. This CDR3 is 14 amino acids long. CDR1 is MNHEY, CDR2 SMNVEV, per germline (reference sequence). The V gene end was trimmed by 3 bases and the J gene end by 4 bases; junction bases not matched to a gene: 3. Here the CDR3 DNA reads TGTGCCAGCAGTTTGTCAGGGGGTAAAAACATTCAGTACTTC. This translates into CASSLSGGKNIQYF.

The V gene is TRBV6-5, the J gene TRBJ1-6; D perhaps matches TRBD1 (5 bases). Germline V gene data show CDR1 as MNHEY and CDR2 as SVGAGI. The V end lost 0 bases, the J end lost 7 bases, and 10 bases lay between the germline ends. The CDR3 runs 15 residues. The CDR3 sequence is CASSYSLSGNSPLHF. CDR3 nucleotide sequence: TGTGCCAGCAGTTACTCGTTATCAGGGAATTCACCCCTCCACTTT.

The chain uses TRBV7-2 and TRBJ1-5; perhaps TRBD1 as D (6 bases). Trimming pared 5 bases from V and 6 bases from J, leaving 20 bases between. Germline assignment: CDR1 SGHTA and CDR2 FQGNSA. This CDR3 has 16 residues. CDR3 coding DNA: TGTGCCAGCAGCCTACAGGGTGGGGCGGTTACTCAGCCCCAGCATTTT. Translation gives CASSLQGGAVTQPQHF.

This chain links TRBV4-1 with TRBJ1-2; D is undetermined. CDR1 and CDR2 (germline): MGHRA, YSYEKL. The CDR3 is 15 residues long. V was trimmed by 2 bases and J by 7 bases, leaving 17 bases between them. The CDR3 bases are TGCGCCAGCAGCCAAATCGAGGCCAGTATAGTTGGCTACACCTTC. This sequence encodes CASSQIEASIVGYTF.

The chain employs TRBV15 and TRBJ1-6, with D maybe TRBD1 (5 bases). Germline V CDR1 and CDR2: LNHNV, YYDKDF (reference sequence). CDR3 size: 16 residues. V lost 5 bases and J 7 bases, leaving 18 bases between the germline ends. The CDR3 DNA is TGTGCCACCAGCTCCCCTACGGGGGGTAGGAATTCACCCCTCCACTTT. The encoded protein is CATSSPTGGRNSPLHF.

V gene TRBV5-4 combines with J gene TRBJ2-3, with 13 nucleotides matching TRBD2. The CDR3 consists of 17 residues. The germline gives CDR1 SGHNT, CDR2 YYREEE (reference sequence). The J segment lost 2 bases and the V segment lost 4 bases, leaving 7 bases of the junction unmatched. The CDR3 is CASSPRLAGGITDTQYF. DNA of the CDR3: TGTGCCAGCAGCCCTAGACTAGCGGGGGGTATCACAGATACGCAGTATTTT.

V and J are TRBV2 and TRBJ2-3; D remains ambiguous. Trimming shortened V by 6 bases and J by 1 base, and 8 bases separated the two germline ends. CDR1 is SNHLY and CDR2 is FYNNEI in the germline V gene. CDR3 length: 13 amino acids. CDR3 sequence reads: CASSFTGTDTQYF. For the CDR3, the DNA is TGTGCCAGCAGCTTCACGGGCACAGATACGCAGTATTTT.